The rows below give T cell receptor beta chains drawn from one sample of a study of beta chain features in type 1 diabetes. Clones were read by immunoSEQ multiplex PCR, and TCRdb kept only the in-frame ones, dropping some. The table has hundreds of thousands of clones, roughly an eighth seen once. Sequenced sample: naive CD4+ T cells from blood. The source of these receptors is a man aged 30 to 39 with type 1 diabetes. Each CDR3 is given with its conserved first and last residue. A D gene is named only where the DNA matches it firmly. Not every row has a clone size; where given, it reads once, few, many or a size class.

CDR3 protein,CDR3 DNA,D gene,V gene,clone size,J gene
CASSRRSTSTDTQYF,TGTGCCAGCAGTCGTCGGAGCACTAGCACAGATACGCAGTATTTT,.,TRBV27,.,TRBJ2-3
CASSVATGQGTEAFF,TGTGCCAGCAGCGTAGCTACAGGGCAGGGTACTGAAGCTTTCTTT,.,TRBV9,few,TRBJ1-1
CASSYSRSLSTDTQYF,TGTGCCAGCAGTTACTCGAGGAGCCTATCCACAGATACGCAGTATTTT,.,TRBV6-5,.,TRBJ2-3
CASSLRTSGRSTDTQYF,TGTGCCAGCAGCCTACGGACTAGCGGGAGGAGCACAGATACGCAGTATTTT,TRBD2,TRBV4-2,.,TRBJ2-3
CASILGGNTEAFF,TGTGCCAGCATATTAGGGGGAAACACTGAAGCTTTCTTT,.,TRBV28,.,TRBJ1-1
CAWSLLNEQFF,TGTGCCTGGAGTCTTCTCAATGAGCAGTTCTTC,.,TRBV30,few,TRBJ2-1
CASSLGQTYNEQFF,TGCGCCAGCAGCTTGGGACAGACTTACAATGAGCAGTTCTTC,.,TRBV5-1,few,TRBJ2-1
CAWSVAGKQPQHF,TGTGCCTGGAGTGTAGCAGGGAAACAGCCCCAGCATTTT,.,TRBV30,.,TRBJ1-5
CASFPGGSGNTIYF,TGTGCCAGCTTCCCAGGGGGCTCTGGAAACACCATATATTTT,TRBD1,TRBV18,few,TRBJ1-3
CASSPTGTEAFF,TGCGCCAGCAGCCCGACGGGCACTGAAGCTTTCTTT,.,TRBV23-1,few,TRBJ1-1
CASSGYQGLSYEQYF,TGTGCCAGTAGTGGGTATCAGGGACTCTCCTACGAGCAGTACTTC,.,TRBV19,.,TRBJ2-7
CASSYSRQGPTYEQYF,TGTGCCAGCAGTTACTCACGACAGGGCCCGACCTACGAGCAGTACTTC,TRBD1,TRBV6-5,.,TRBJ2-7
CASSSGQGGNEQFF,TGTGCCAGCAGCTCAGGACAGGGGGGCAATGAGCAGTTCTTC,TRBD1,TRBV13,.,TRBJ2-1
CASSDYSRPGDIQYF,TGTGCCAGCAGTGATTATAGCCGCCCAGGGGACATTCAGTACTTC,.,TRBV6-6,.,TRBJ2-4
CASSFQGPAEAFF,TGCGCCAGCAGCTTCCAGGGTCCCGCTGAAGCTTTCTTT,.,TRBV5-1,few,TRBJ1-1
CASSDGRPLLEQYF,TGTGCCAGCAGCGACGGGAGACCCCTTTTAGAGCAGTACTTC,.,TRBV5-4,.,TRBJ2-7
CASIPDRGNYGYTF,TGTGCCAGTATTCCAGACAGGGGAAACTATGGCTACACCTTC,TRBD1,TRBV19,few,TRBJ1-2
CATSRDLTRSTDTQYF,TGTGCCACCAGCAGAGATCTCACCAGGAGCACAGATACGCAGTATTTT,.,TRBV15,few,TRBJ2-3
CASSLPGSAETQYF,TGTGCCAGCAGCCTCCCCGGGAGTGCGGAGACCCAGTACTTC,.,TRBV7-9,few,TRBJ2-5
CASGIRKRAGELFF,TGTGCCAGCGGGATCAGGAAAAGGGCCGGGGAGCTGTTTTTT,.,TRBV19,few,TRBJ2-2
CASSYPSGGTDTQYF,TGTGCCAGCAGTTACCCTAGCGGAGGCACAGATACGCAGTATTTT,TRBD2,TRBV6-5,few,TRBJ2-3
CSVERGTSGGGEQFF,TGCAGCGTTGAACGAGGGACTAGCGGGGGTGGTGAGCAGTTCTTC,TRBD2,TRBV29-1,few,TRBJ2-1
CAWSPRGYGGYTF,TGTGCCTGGAGTCCAAGGGGCTACGGTGGCTACACCTTC,.,TRBV30,few,TRBJ1-2
CASSPAMDRLRPYEQYF,TGTGCCAGCTCACCAGCCATGGACAGATTGCGTCCCTACGAGCAGTACTTC,.,TRBV18,few,TRBJ2-7
CASSPDRLARSPTQYF,TGTGCCAGCAGCCCCGACAGGCTGGCCAGATCCCCTACGCAGTATTTT,.,TRBV5-4,few,TRBJ2-3
CASRPQINQPQHF,TGTGCCAGTAGGCCACAGATCAATCAGCCCCAGCATTTT,.,TRBV19,few,TRBJ1-5
CASSKSGQGASGELFF,TGTGCCAGCAGCAAATCCGGCCAGGGGGCCTCCGGGGAGCTGTTTTTT,TRBD1,TRBV9,few,TRBJ2-2
CASTSSRWTNTGELFF,TGTGCCAGCACCTCGTCAAGATGGACTAACACCGGGGAGCTGTTTTTT,.,TRBV5-4,.,TRBJ2-2